These T cell receptor beta chains were read from a single sample in a study of blood T cell repertoires in COVID-19. The protocol was immunoSEQ multiplex PCR, while the TCRdb copy is restricted to in-frame clones and leaves out a portion. The sample yields about 26,000 clones, 90% seen once. Sequencing input: peripheral blood. These receptors originate from a man aged 65 to 79 with acute or convalescent COVID-19. The CDR3 runs from the conserved cysteine through the conserved F or W. A D gene is named only where the DNA matches it firmly.

CASSGTGSTDTQYF | TRBJ2-3 | TRBV7-9 | TRBD1
CASSQFSGRGETQYF | TRBJ2-5 | TRBV3-1/TRBV3-2 | TRBD2
CASSQTTGEGNQPQHF | TRBJ1-5 | TRBV4-2 | TRBD1
CASSSDRGLYGYTF | TRBJ1-2 | TRBV7-2 | TRBD1
CASSLAGYSNQPQHF | TRBJ1-5 | TRBV27 | .
CASSSRSSYEQYF | TRBJ2-7 | TRBV5-6 | .
CASSQGSDRSNEKLFF | TRBJ1-4 | TRBV4-1 | .
CASAEGRGYGYTF | TRBJ1-2 | TRBV5-1 | .
CASSPGGDEQFF | TRBJ2-1 | TRBV18 | .
CASQRQGADTEAFF | TRBJ1-1 | TRBV5-1 | TRBD1
CASSLNHAAGNTGELFF | TRBJ2-2 | TRBV5-1 | TRBD2
CASSSLLAERGDTQYF | TRBJ2-3 | TRBV5-1 | TRBD2
CASSALAGGPYEQYF | TRBJ2-7 | TRBV2 | TRBD2
CASSSRTSGNTDTQYF | TRBJ2-3 | TRBV5-4 | TRBD2
CASSWRQEGTGELFF | TRBJ2-2 | TRBV28 | .
CSASPRTFTYEQYF | TRBJ2-7 | TRBV20-1 | .
CASSSRLAGVAETQYF | TRBJ2-5 | TRBV5-6 | TRBD2
CASSYTSGRAKDTQYF | TRBJ2-3 | TRBV6-6 | TRBD2